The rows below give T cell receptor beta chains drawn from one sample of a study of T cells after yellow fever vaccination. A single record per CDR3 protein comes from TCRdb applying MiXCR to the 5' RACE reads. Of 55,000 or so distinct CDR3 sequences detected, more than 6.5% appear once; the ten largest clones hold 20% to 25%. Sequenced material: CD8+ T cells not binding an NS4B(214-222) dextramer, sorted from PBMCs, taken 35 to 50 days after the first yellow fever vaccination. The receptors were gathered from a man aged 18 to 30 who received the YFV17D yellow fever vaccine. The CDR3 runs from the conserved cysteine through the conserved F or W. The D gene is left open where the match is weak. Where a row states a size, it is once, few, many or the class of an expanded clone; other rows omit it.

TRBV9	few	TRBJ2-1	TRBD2	CASSAGGVRYNEQFF	TGTGCCAGCAGCGCCGGGGGGGTGCGGTACAATGAGCAGTTCTTC
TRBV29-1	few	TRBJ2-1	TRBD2	CSVEPGAASGGFYNEQFF	TGCAGCGTTGAGCCCGGGGCCGCTAGCGGGGGATTCTACAATGAGCAGTTCTTC
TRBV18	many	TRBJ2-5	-	CASSPRDRTQETQYF	TGTGCCAGCTCACCACGAGACAGGACCCAAGAGACCCAGTACTTC
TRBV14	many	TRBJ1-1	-	CASSQDVQEAFF	TGTGCCAGCAGCCAAGATGTCCAGGAAGCTTTCTTT
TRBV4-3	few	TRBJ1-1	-	CASSQDRGGYTEAFF	TGCGCCAGCAGCCAAGATCGAGGGGGATACACTGAAGCTTTCTTT
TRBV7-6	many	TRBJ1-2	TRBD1	CASSPGTAYGYTF	TGTGCCAGCAGCCCTGGGACAGCCTATGGCTACACCTTC
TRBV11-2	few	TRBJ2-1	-	CASSFLHEQFF	TGTGCCAGCAGCTTCCTCCATGAGCAGTTCTTC
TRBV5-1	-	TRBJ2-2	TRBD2	CASSSGTTLTGELFF	TGCGCCAGCAGCTCCGGGACTACGCTTACCGGGGAGCTGTTTTTT
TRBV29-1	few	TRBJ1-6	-	CSLSLLRGLSSPLHF	TGCAGCCTTTCCTTATTACGGGGGTTGAGTTCACCCCTCCACTTT
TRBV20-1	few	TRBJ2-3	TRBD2	CCARDFLREGTDTQYF	TGCTGTGCTAGAGATTTCCTGAGGGAGGGAACAGATACGCAGTATTTT
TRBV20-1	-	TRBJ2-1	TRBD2	CSASDYRGTSGGAPPYNEQFF	TGCAGTGCTTCAGATTACAGGGGAACTAGCGGGGGAGCGCCACCTTACAATGAGCAGTTCTTC
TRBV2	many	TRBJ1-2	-	CASSAPATGPNYGYTF	TGTGCCAGCAGCGCGCCGGCAACAGGGCCTAACTATGGCTACACCTTC
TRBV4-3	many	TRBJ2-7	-	CASSQDVSSSYEQYF	TGCGCCAGCAGCCAAGATGTATCGAGCTCCTACGAGCAGTACTTC
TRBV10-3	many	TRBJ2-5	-	CAISGSDGQETQYF	TGTGCCATCAGTGGGTCGGACGGTCAAGAGACCCAGTACTTC
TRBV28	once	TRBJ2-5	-	CASSFRTQETQYF	TGTGCCAGCAGTTTTCGGACACAAGAGACCCAGTACTTC
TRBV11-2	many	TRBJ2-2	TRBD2	CASSVGLAGGLVENTGELFF	TGTGCCAGCAGCGTCGGACTAGCGGGGGGGCTAGTCGAAAACACCGGGGAGCTGTTTTTT
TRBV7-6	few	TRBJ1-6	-	CASCPTRDEEFLFNSPLHF	TGTGCCAGCTGCCCGACTCGGGACGAGGAATTCTTATTCAATTCACCCCTCCACTTT
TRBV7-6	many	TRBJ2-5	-	CASSLGGGGLETQYF	TGTGCCAGCAGCTTAGGCGGAGGGGGACTAGAGACCCAGTACTTC
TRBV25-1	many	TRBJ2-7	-	CASSVLSRQYF	TGTGCCAGCAGTGTACTGTCACGGCAGTACTTC
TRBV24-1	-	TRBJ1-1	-	CATSDGASTEAFF	TGTGCCACCAGTGATGGGGCCAGCACCGAAGCTTTCTTT
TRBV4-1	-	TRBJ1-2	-	CASSQDPLANYGYTF	TGCGCCAGCAGCCAAGATCCTCTTGCTAACTATGGCTACACCTTC
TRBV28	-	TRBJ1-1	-	CASTYQHRGRGNTEAFF	TGTGCCAGCACCTACCAGCACCGGGGGCGGGGGAACACTGAAGCTTTCTTT
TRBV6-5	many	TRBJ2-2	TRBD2	CASSWRGGRVGELFF	TGTGCCAGCAGTTGGCGGGGGGGCCGGGTCGGGGAGCTGTTTTTT
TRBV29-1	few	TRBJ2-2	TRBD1	CSVSGTGSNTGELFF	TGCAGCGTCTCTGGGACAGGGTCGAACACCGGGGAGCTGTTTTTT
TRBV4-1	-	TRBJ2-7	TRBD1	CASSPRTGWDEQYF	TGCGCCAGCAGCCCTCGGACAGGTTGGGACGAGCAGTACTTC
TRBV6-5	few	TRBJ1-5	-	CASSLTGLEVSNQPQHF	TGTGCCAGCAGTTTGACGGGGCTTGAAGTGAGCAATCAGCCCCAGCATTTT
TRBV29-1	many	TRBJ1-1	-	CSVEGAFSNTEAFF	TGCAGCGTTGAAGGGGCGTTTTCGAACACTGAAGCTTTCTTT